This TCR beta chain was identified in a study of cytomegalovirus exposure and HLA in healthy donors. As for the study in general: As released early, the data held about 85 million unique TCRs from HLA-typed donors. Study-wide results and limits: Most subjects' HLA-A and HLA-B alleles were reportedly predicted from TCR beta sequences.

In the case of this clone: Its antigen is as yet unknown.

The CDR3 length is 12 residues. V lost 1 base and J 7 bases, leaving 7 bases between the germline ends. CDR1 and CDR2 (germline): SEHNR, FQNEAQ (reference sequence). The PCR ran on 60 Vbeta and 13 Jbeta primers. Profiled with immunoSEQ multiplex PCR; TCRdb holds only in-frame clones, not every one. In all, the sample yields tens of thousands of clones. The TCR originated in a man aged 50 to 59 in good health and CMV-seronegative. Sequencing was performed on PBMCs. V and J are TRBV7-9 and TRBJ1-1, with D perhaps TRBD1 (5 bases). The CDR3 nucleotides read TGTGCCAGCAGCTTAGGCGGGGGTGAAGCTTTCTTT. Its protein product is CASSLGGGEAFF.